This T cell receptor beta chain emerged from a study of OX40 agonist ivuxolimab in advanced cancers. Whole-study context: Dose-escalation cases comprised hepatocellular carcinoma, melanoma, renal cell or head and neck cancer. Broader study findings: CD4+ and CD8+ blood T cells expanded clonally by week 6 at 0.1 to 3.0 mg/kg.

Note on this clone: Its specificity is not known.

Losses at the gene ends were 6 bases for V and 7 bases for J; bases not matched to a gene: 9. Germline CDR1 MDHEN, CDR2 SYDVKM. The length of the CDR3 is 14 residues. Profiled with immunoSEQ multiplex PCR; TCRdb holds only in-frame clones, not every one. The data contain 35,000 to 40,000 clones, more than 75% of them singletons. This chain uses TRBV28 with TRBJ2-7; 10 bases align to TRBD2. Source: CD4+ or CD8+ T cells sorted from blood, taken in a trial of the OX40 agonist ivuxolimab. The sequence came from an adult with an advanced solid tumor such as melanoma, head and neck, liver or kidney cancer. CDR3 region: CASSPGLAEGEQYF. CDR3 bases: TGTGCCAGCAGCCCAGGACTAGCGGAGGGGGAGCAGTACTTC.